Each of the 8 T cell receptor beta chains below was sequenced from the same sample in a study of OX40 agonist ivuxolimab in advanced cancers. Method: immunoSEQ multiplex PCR; TCRdb's copy keeps in-frame clones and lacks some. This table has 80,000 to 100,000 clones, just under 95% appearing once. The sequencing used CD4+ or CD8+ T cells sorted from blood, collected in a trial of the OX40 agonist ivuxolimab. Source of these receptors: an adult with an advanced solid tumor such as melanoma, head and neck, liver or kidney cancer.

This clone was observed a few times. This chain joins TRBV30 and TRBJ1-3; TRBD1 is a possible D gene (6 bases). Trimming removed 6 bases at V and 0 bases at J, with 12 bases between. This CDR3 has 14 residues. Germline CDR1 GTSNPN, CDR2 SVGIG (reference sequence). The CDR3 here is CACTRGGSGNTIYF. The DNA of the CDR3 is TGTGCCTGTACAAGAGGGGGCTCTGGAAACACCATATATTTT.

The chain has TRBV28 and TRBJ1-5; 7 bases map to TRBD1. Germline V gene sequence: CDR1 MDHEN, CDR2 SYDVKM. The CDR3 is made up of 15 amino acids. With V trimmed by 2 bases and J by 5 bases, 6 bases remained unmatched. CDR3: CASSLIGQGDQPQHF. CDR3 nucleotide sequence: TGTGCCAGCAGTTTAATCGGGCAGGGGGATCAGCCCCAGCATTTT.

The table lists this clone with a count of one. The chain employs TRBV27 and TRBJ2-3; 10 positions agree with TRBD2. The CDR3 runs 15 residues. J gave up 7 bases and V 6 bases, and 10 bases lay outside the gene matches. Germline CDR1 reads MNHEY; CDR2 reads SMNVEV (reference sequence). CDR3 DNA sequence: TGTGCCAGCAGGTCAGGGGCTAGCGGGGGTTATACGCAGTATTTT. This encodes CASRSGASGGYTQYF.

This clone was recorded only once. The V and J genes are TRBV2 and TRBJ1-4; D is perhaps TRBD1 (6 bases). With 3 bases removed from V and 7 bases from J, the gap between germline ends came to 15 bases. CDR3 length: 15 residues. The germline gives CDR1 SNHLY, CDR2 FYNNEI. CDR3 residues: CASSDSGASREKLFF. CDR3 nucleotide sequence: TGTGCCAGCAGTGATTCGGGGGCGAGTCGTGAAAAACTGTTTTTT.

V and J are TRBV10-3 and TRBJ2-1; the match to TRBD1 covers 9 bases. This CDR3 contains 16 residues. From germline, CDR1 is ENHRY and CDR2 SYGVKD. After removal of 3 bases from V and 7 bases from J, the junction contained 10 bases not matched to a gene. CDR3 loop: CAISDSRQGEGNEQFF. The CDR3 region has the DNA TGTGCCATCAGTGACTCCAGACAGGGGGAAGGGAATGAGCAGTTCTTC.

The chain has TRBV6-6 and TRBJ1-2; a possible D gene is TRBD1 (5 bases). Per germline, CDR1 MNHNY and CDR2 SVGAGI (reference sequence). V lost 0 bases to trimming and J lost 7 bases, with 12 bases between them. CDR3 size: 14 residues. The CDR3 bases are TGTGCCAGCAGTTACTCGGGCAGGGCCGCTGGCTACACCTTC. Translation gives CASSYSGRAAGYTF.

J is TRBJ1-4 and V is TRBV18; the D gene is possibly TRBD1 (5 bases). Germline V gene lookup returns CDR1 KGHSH and CDR2 LQKENI. V was clipped by 3 bases and J by 0 bases, with 14 bases between them. There are 17 residues in the CDR3. The CDR3 loop is CASSPRGGISTNEKLFF. CDR3 DNA: TGTGCCAGCTCACCCCGGGGCGGGATATCAACTAATGAAAAACTGTTTTTT.

In this sample, this clone turned up once. The chain joins TRBV5-1 to TRBJ1-2; possibly TRBD1 for D (5 bases). The germline V gene encodes CDR1 SGHRS and CDR2 YFSETQ. This CDR3 spans 15 amino acids. V was pared by 0 bases and J by 0 bases, with 9 bases between. The CDR3 DNA reads TGCGCCAGCAGCTTGGCAGGGCCAACTAACTATGGCTACACCTTC. Amino acids: CASSLAGPTNYGYTF.